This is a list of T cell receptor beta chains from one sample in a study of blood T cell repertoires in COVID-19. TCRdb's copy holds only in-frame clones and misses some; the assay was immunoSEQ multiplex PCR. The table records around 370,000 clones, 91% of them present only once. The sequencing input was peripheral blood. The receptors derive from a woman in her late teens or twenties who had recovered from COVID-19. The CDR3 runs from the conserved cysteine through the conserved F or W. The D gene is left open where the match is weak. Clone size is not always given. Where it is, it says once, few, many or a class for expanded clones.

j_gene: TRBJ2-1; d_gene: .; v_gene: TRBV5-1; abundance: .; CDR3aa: CASSGATDLNEQFF; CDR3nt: TGCGCCAGCAGCGGAGCGACAGATCTCAATGAGCAGTTCTTC
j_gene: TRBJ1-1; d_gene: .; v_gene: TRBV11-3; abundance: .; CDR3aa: CASSLRGAIAEAFF; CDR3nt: TGTGCCAGCAGCCTCCGGGGAGCCATCGCTGAAGCTTTCTTT
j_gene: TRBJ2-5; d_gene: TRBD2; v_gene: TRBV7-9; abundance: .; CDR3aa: CASSQGLAGGPAQETQYF; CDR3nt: TGTGCCAGCAGCCAGGGACTAGCGGGAGGGCCTGCCCAAGAGACCCAGTACTTC
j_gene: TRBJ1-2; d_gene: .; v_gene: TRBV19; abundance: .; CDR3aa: CASSATLPDYGYTF; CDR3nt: TGTGCCAGTAGTGCGACATTACCAGACTATGGCTACACCTTC
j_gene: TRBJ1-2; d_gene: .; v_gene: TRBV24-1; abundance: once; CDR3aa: CATSVSSNYGYTF; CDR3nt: TGTGCCACCAGCGTAAGCTCTAACTATGGCTACACCTTC
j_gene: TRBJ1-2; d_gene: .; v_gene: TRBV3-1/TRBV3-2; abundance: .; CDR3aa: CASSRTPGPYGYTF; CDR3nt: TGTGCCAGCAGCCGGACACCGGGCCCTTATGGCTACACCTTC
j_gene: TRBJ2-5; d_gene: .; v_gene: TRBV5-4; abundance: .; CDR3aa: CASSLESGVETQYF; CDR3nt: TGTGCCAGCAGCTTGGAATCTGGAGTAGAGACCCAGTACTTC
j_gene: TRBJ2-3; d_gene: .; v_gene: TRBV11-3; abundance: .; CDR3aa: CASSLEGRLAGDTQYF; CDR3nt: TGTGCCAGCAGCTTAGAAGGTCGGCTAGCCGGAGATACGCAGTATTTT
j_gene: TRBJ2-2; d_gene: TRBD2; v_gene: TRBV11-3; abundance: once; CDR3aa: CASSLVFGGRALGGELFF; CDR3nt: TGTGCCAGCAGCTTAGTTTTTGGCGGGAGGGCCCTCGGCGGGGAGCTGTTTTTT
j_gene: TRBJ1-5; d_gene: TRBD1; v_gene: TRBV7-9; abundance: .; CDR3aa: CASSLAGGSNQPQHF; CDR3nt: TGTGCCAGCAGCTTGGCAGGGGGTAGCAATCAGCCCCAGCATTTT
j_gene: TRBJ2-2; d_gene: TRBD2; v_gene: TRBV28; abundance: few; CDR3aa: CASRAYGTRAPGELFF; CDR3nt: TGTGCCAGCAGAGCTTATGGGACTAGGGCCCCCGGGGAGCTGTTTTTT
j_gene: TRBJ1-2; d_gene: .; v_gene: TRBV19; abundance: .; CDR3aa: CASSAPYTNYGYTF; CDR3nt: TGTGCCAGTAGTGCACCGTACACTAACTATGGCTACACCTTC
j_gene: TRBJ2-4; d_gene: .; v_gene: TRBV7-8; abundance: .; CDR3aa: CASSVSWRGKNIQYF; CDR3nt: TGTGCCAGCAGCGTATCCTGGAGGGGCAAAAACATTCAGTACTTC
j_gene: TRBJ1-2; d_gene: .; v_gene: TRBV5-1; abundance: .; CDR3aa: CASSLASGSGYTF; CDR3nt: TGCGCCAGCAGCTTGGCCTCCGGGAGCGGCTACACCTTC
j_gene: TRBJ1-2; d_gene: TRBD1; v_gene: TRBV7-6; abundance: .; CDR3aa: CASSRETGGRPYGYTF; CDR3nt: TGTGCCAGCAGCCGAGAGACAGGGGGCCGCCCCTATGGCTACACCTTC
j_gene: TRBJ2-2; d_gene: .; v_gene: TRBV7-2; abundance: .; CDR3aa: CASSRGQSNTGELFF; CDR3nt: TGTGCCAGCAGCCGCGGACAGTCGAACACCGGGGAGCTGTTTTTT